This T cell receptor (beta chain) was found in a study of T cell repertoires in cytomegalovirus infection. This clonotype was detected ten times or more. TCRdb reanalysed the reads using MiXCR and keeps one entry per CDR3 protein. The sample records about 320,000 distinct CDR3 sequences, 8% to 10% being singletons. The specimen sequenced was PBMCs. The source of this sequence is a human donor in good health (CMV status not recorded). Some clones in this sample may be carry-over from other donors' samples.

CDR3 coding DNA: TGTGCCAGTAATCGGGGACGGAACACTGAAGCTTTCTTT. This translates into CASNRGRNTEAFF. The V and J genes are TRBV19 and TRBJ1-1, with D maybe TRBD1 (5 bases). The CDR3 spans 13 residues. V was cut by 7 bases and J by 1 base, with 10 bases left in between. In germline, CDR1 is LNHDA, CDR2 SQIVND (reference sequence).